The 8 T cell receptor beta chains given below trace back to one sample, sequenced in a study of spatial heterogeneity in lung cancer. These TCRs are of unknown antigen specificity. Specified time point: sample taken at primary tumor resection. TCRdb recomputed calls from the 5' RACE reads with MiXCR, one row per CDR3 protein. Here the sample spans some 23,000 distinct CDR3 sequences, roughly 10% being singletons. The study, taken as a whole, reports: In tumors, expanded intratumoral alpha and beta TCR counts tracked mutation counts.

The starting material was lung tumor tissue, obtained at surgery. All receptors derive from a male donor with early-stage non-small cell lung cancer.

J is TRBJ2-5 and V is TRBV29-1; 10 bases map to TRBD2. There are 14 residues in the CDR3. Per the germline V gene, CDR1 is SQVTM and CDR2 is ANQGSEA. Germline trimming cut 7 bases from V and 2 bases from J; bases unmatched to any gene: 7. CDR3 protein: CSGGLAAKQETQYF. CDR3 nucleotide sequence: TGCAGCGGCGGACTAGCGGCAAAACAAGAGACCCAGTACTTC.

This clonotype appeared a few times. CDR3 loop: CASSQKASYEQYF. The CDR3 bases are TGTGCCAGCAGTCAGAAAGCATCCTACGAGCAGTACTTC. The V gene is TRBV6-5, the J gene TRBJ2-7, with D hard to call. V lost 5 bases and J lost 1, with 9 bases in between. Germline V gene sequence: CDR1 MNHEY, CDR2 SVGAGI. This CDR3 is built from 13 residues.

This clonotype was seen many times. The chain carries TRBV18 and TRBJ2-3, with no clear D. The CDR3 consists of 15 residues. Trimming removed 3 bases at V and 0 bases at J, with 10 bases between. From germline, CDR1 is KGHSH and CDR2 LQKENI. CDR3 DNA: TGTGCCAGCTCACCTACAGATACTAGCACAGATACGCAGTATTTT. This codes for CASSPTDTSTDTQYF.

This clonotype has at least ten counts. The junction and the germline gene differ at one end; a read error may be behind it. The rearrangement joins TRBV20-1 to TRBJ2-1; D call uncertain. The CDR3 runs to 16 residues. Germline-derived CDR1 and CDR2 are DFQATT and SNEGSKA (reference sequence). CDR3 protein: CSAGEKGLGSYNEQFF. The CDR3 nucleotides are TGCAGTGCTGGAGAGAAGGGTTTGGGCTCCTACAATGAGCAGTTCTTC.

The table lists this clonotype with many counts. The rearrangement joins TRBV7-8 to TRBJ2-7; no firm D call. The germline CDR1 and CDR2 sequences are SGHVS and FQNEAQ. This CDR3 comprises 11 residues. V was trimmed by 1 base and J by 6 bases, leaving 4 bases between them. The CDR3, as DNA: TGTGCCAGCAGCTTAGATAGCGAGCAGTACTTC. Translated: CASSLDSEQYF.

A few counts support this clonotype. This rearrangement joins TRBV5-1 to TRBJ1-5; tentatively, D is TRBD1 (5 bases). Trimming left V 4 bases short and J 0 bases short, with 11 bases between. The germline V gene encodes CDR1 SGHRS and CDR2 YFSETQ. The CDR3 extends over 15 amino acids. CDR3 nucleotide sequence: TGCGCCAGCAGCCTACTAGGGGATAGCAATCAGCCCCAGCATTTT. Amino acids: CASSLLGDSNQPQHF.

This clonotype showed up just once. The rearrangement joins TRBV4-1 to TRBJ2-1, with TRBD2 matching 7 bases. Germline CDR1 and CDR2: MGHRA and YSYEKL. The CDR3 totals 18 residues. V gave up 1 base and J gave up 2 bases; unmatched junction bases: 11. CDR3 loop: CASSQAHPGGRPYNEQFF. CDR3 bases: TGCGCCAGCAGCCAAGCCCATCCAGGCGGGAGACCCTACAATGAGCAGTTCTTC.

This clonotype was seen only a few times. The chain links TRBV28 to TRBJ1-1; 8 bases match TRBD1. V shed 5 bases and J 0 bases; nucleotides not matched to a gene: 5. The CDR3 length is 15 residues. Germline values: CDR1 MDHEN, CDR2 SYDVKM. The CDR3 spells CASSTTGDMNTEAFF. DNA of the CDR3: TGTGCCAGCAGTACGACAGGGGATATGAACACTGAAGCTTTCTTT.